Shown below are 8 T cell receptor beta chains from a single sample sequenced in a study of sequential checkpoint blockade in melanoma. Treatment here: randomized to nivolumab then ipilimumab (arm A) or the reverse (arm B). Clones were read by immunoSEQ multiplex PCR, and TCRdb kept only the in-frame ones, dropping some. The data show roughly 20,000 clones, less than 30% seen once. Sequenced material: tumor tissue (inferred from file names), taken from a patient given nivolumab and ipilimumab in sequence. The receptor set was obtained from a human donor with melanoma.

The chain's CDR3 is CASSTAGGRGDTQYF. DNA for the CDR3: TGTGCCAGCAGCACAGCGGGGGGACGTGGAGATACGCAGTATTTT. The chain links TRBV9 to TRBJ2-3; 9 bases match TRBD2. The V gene end was trimmed by 4 bases and the J gene end by 5 bases; junction bases not matched to a gene: 8. Germline CDR1 reads SGDLS; CDR2 reads YYNGEE. CDR3 length: 15 amino acids.

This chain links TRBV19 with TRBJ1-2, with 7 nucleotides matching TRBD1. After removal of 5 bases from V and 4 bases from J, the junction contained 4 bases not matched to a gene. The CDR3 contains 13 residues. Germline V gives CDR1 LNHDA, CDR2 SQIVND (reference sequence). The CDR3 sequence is CASSSGGSYGYTF. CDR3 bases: TGTGCCAGTAGTTCAGGGGGAAGCTATGGCTACACCTTC.

The CDR3 spells CASSQEGGRSSYNEQFF. CDR3 bases: TGCGCCAGCAGCCAAGAAGGGGGGAGGAGCTCCTACAATGAGCAGTTCTTC. This chain links TRBV4-1 with TRBJ2-1; the D gene could be TRBD1 or TRBD2 (6 bases each). The CDR3 spans 17 residues. Germline CDR1 reads MGHRA; CDR2 reads YSYEKL. V shed 0 bases and J shed 0 bases, with 12 bases lying between them.

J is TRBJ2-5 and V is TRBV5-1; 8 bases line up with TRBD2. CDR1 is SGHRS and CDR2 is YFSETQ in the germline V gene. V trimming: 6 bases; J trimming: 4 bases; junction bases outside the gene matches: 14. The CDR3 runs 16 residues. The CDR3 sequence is CASTAGGGRPGETQYF. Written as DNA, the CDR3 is TGCGCCAGCACGGCGGGCGGCGGGAGGCCGGGAGAGACCCAGTACTTC.

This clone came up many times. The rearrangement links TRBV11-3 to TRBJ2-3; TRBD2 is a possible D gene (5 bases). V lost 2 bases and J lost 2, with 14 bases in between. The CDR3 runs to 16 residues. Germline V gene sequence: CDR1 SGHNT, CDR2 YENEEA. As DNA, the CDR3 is TGTGCCAGCAGCTTAATGGCTAGCAGCTCCACAGATACGCAGTATTTT. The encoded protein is CASSLMASSSTDTQYF.

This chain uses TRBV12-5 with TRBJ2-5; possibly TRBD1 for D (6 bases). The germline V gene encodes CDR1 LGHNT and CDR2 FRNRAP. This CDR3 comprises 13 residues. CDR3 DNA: TGTGCCAGCACCCAAGGGGGCCAAGAGACCCAGTACTTC. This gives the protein CASTQGGQETQYF. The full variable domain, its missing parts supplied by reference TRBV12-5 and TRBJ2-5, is DARVTQTPRHKVTEMGQEVTMRCQPILGHNTVFWYRQTMMQGLELLAYFRNRAPLDDSGMPKDRFSAEMPDATLATLKIQPSEPRDSAVYFCASTQGGQETQYFGPGTRLLVL.

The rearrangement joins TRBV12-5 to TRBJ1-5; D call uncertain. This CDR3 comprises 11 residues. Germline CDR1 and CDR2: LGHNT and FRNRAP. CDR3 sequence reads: CASGLTGPQHF. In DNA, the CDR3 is TGTGCCAGCGGATTAACTGGGCCCCAGCATTTT.

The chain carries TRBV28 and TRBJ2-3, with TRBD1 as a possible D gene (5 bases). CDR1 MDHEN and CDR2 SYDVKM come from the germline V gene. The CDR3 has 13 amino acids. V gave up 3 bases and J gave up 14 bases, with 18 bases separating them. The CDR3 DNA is TGTGCCAGCAGTTTGTTGACTGCAGGGATCCCGTATTTT. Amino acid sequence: CASSLLTAGIPYF.